This TCR beta chain was documented in a study of patients and donors after allogeneic stem cell transplantation. This clonotype appeared a few times. The CDR3 spans 14 residues. The ends were cut back, 7 bases at V and 0 bases at J, with 10 bases in the middle. TCRdb processed the RT-PCR reads anew with MiXCR; each CDR3 protein has one entry. The table shows about a million distinct CDR3 sequences, with roughly 18% occurring only once. J is TRBJ1-5 and V is TRBV12-3 or TRBV12-4; D ambiguous. This clonotype was sampled from a human donor who was either an allogeneic HSCT recipient or a stem cell or donor lymphocyte infusion donor (not recorded which). It is not recorded whose cells these are; they may come from a transplant donor. The sample comprised blood, either unsorted or a sorted T cell fraction (not recorded which). The CDR3 here is CASTAWDSNQPQHF. In DNA form, the CDR3 reads TGTGCCAGCACCGCGTGGGATAGCAATCAGCCCCAGCATTTT.